Sequencing of this T cell receptor beta chain was carried out in a study of blood T cells in healthy people across ages. Study results and caveats: Long-lived donors had more naive CD4+ cells and higher diversity than aged donors. A roughly linear fall in TCR beta diversity per million T cells was seen with increasing age.

A remark on this clonotype: Its antigen is unknown.

Primers used in a second PCR of about 6 to 12 cycles were a sample-barcoded 5' primer and a J-beta primer mix. TCRdb re-called the 5' RACE reads with MiXCR, one entry per CDR3 protein. The sample shows 650,000 to 700,000 distinct CDR3 sequences, around 32% of them seen only once. The V gene end was trimmed by 8 bases and the J gene end by 3 bases; junction bases not matched to a gene: 7. Germline V CDR1 and CDR2: ENHRY, SYGVKD. This CDR3 spans 13 amino acids. At least 7 million PBMCs were isolated per sample. This clonotype was sampled from a woman of 80 years or more in good health. What was sequenced was blood. The genes are TRBV10-3 and TRBJ2-7; 7 bases line up with TRBD1. CDR3 loop: CAIPEGDSYEQYF. The CDR3, as DNA: TGTGCCATCCCTGAGGGGGACAGCTACGAGCAGTACTTC.